This TCR beta chain derives from a study of blood T cells in healthy people across ages. This CDR3 has 16 residues. Germline V CDR1 and CDR2: MDHEN, SYDVKM. Trimming shortened V by 6 bases and J by 2 bases, and 16 bases separated the two germline ends. Alongside a J-beta primer mix, a sample-barcoded 5' primer served in a second PCR lasting about 6 to 11 cycles. TCRdb fed the 5' RACE reads into MiXCR, producing one record per CDR3 protein. The repertoire holds almost 550,000 distinct CDR3 sequences, with around 24% as singletons. With each sample, at least 5.5 micrograms of total RNA were extracted. In addition, the sample was reused for a study of T cells of mothers and their children. This second report adds: Mothers gave over 9.5 million TCR beta CDR3 reads each, and children around 3 million each.

This TCR was sampled from a boy aged 5-17 years in good health. The gene calls are TRBV28 and TRBJ1-4; D is unresolved. Sequenced input: blood. The CDR3 sequence is CASSFYRPLTNEKLFF. The DNA of the CDR3 is TGTGCCAGCAGCTTCTACCGGCCGTTGACTAATGAAAAACTGTTTTTT.